The 22 T cell receptor beta chains below were found in one sample sequenced in a study of radiation and T cells in renal cell carcinoma. The treatment: 15 Gy SBRT to primary tumor, nephrectomy 4 weeks later. Assay used: immunoSEQ multiplex PCR; TCRdb lists only in-frame clones, some missing. This sample yields about 15,000 clones, of which less than 65% are seen a single time; around 29% belongs to the top ten. Specimen: tumor tissue, collected from a patient whose treatment included radiotherapy and nephrectomy. The receptors here all came from a woman in her 70s with renal cell carcinoma.

The V call is TRBV9, the J call TRBJ2-7; D is unresolved. Trimming cost V 0 bases and J 3 bases, with 13 bases left between them. This CDR3 has 15 amino acids. Per the germline V gene, CDR1 is SGDLS and CDR2 is YYNGEE. The CDR3 nucleotides read TGTGCCAGCAGCGTAGGGGTAGGTCCACACTACGAGCAGTACTTC. Its protein product is CASSVGVGPHYEQYF. The variable domain in full, with the rest retrieved from reference TRBV9 and TRBJ2-7, is DSGVTQTPKHLITATGQRVTLRCSPRSGDLSVYWYQQSLDQGLQFLIQYYNGEERAKGNILERFSAQQFPDLHSELNLSSLELGDSALYFCASSVGVGPHYEQYFGPGTRLTVT.

The chain couples TRBV19 to TRBJ1-2, with 7 bases identical to TRBD1. Germline V CDR1 and CDR2: LNHDA, SQIVND (reference sequence). The CDR3 is 12 residues long. Germline trimming cut 6 bases from V and 6 bases from J; bases unmatched to any gene: 4. The CDR3 reads CASSFTGDGYTF. For the CDR3, the DNA is TGTGCCAGTAGCTTTACAGGGGATGGCTACACCTTC.

J is TRBJ2-3 and V is TRBV7-2; 13 bases agree with TRBD2. The CDR3 length is 17 residues. With 5 bases clipped from V and 6 bases from J, the junction kept 11 bases outside the gene matches. The germline gives CDR1 SGHTA, CDR2 FQGNSA. The CDR3 loop is CASSRIILAGGPDTQYF. In nucleotides, the CDR3 is TGTGCCAGCAGCCGAATTATACTAGCGGGAGGGCCTGATACGCAGTATTTT. Variable domain in full (rest from reference TRBV7-2 and TRBJ2-3): GAGVSQSPSNKVTEKGKDVELRCDPISGHTALYWYRQSLGQGLEFLIYFQGNSAPDKSGLPSDRFSAERTGGSVSTLTIQRTQQEDSAVYLCASSRIILAGGPDTQYFGPGTRLTVL.

The rearrangement joins TRBV18 to TRBJ2-7, with 7 nucleotides matching TRBD1. Looked up from germline, CDR1 is KGHSH and CDR2 is LQKENI. The CDR3 is 15 amino acids. V trimming: 1 base; J trimming: 0 bases; junction bases outside the gene matches: 3. CDR3 loop: CASSPRDSSSYEQYF. CDR3 coding DNA: TGTGCCAGCTCACCACGGGACAGCAGCTCCTACGAGCAGTACTTC.

CDR3 loop: CASSKVGYGGGARQETQYF. The CDR3 bases are TGCGCCAGCAGTAAAGTCGGTTATGGCGGGGGGGCTCGGCAAGAGACCCAGTACTTC. The chain recombines TRBV5-1 with TRBJ2-5; 9 bases match TRBD2. V lost 5 bases to trimming and J lost 2 bases; unmatched junction nucleotides: 19. The CDR3 extends over 19 amino acids. Germline CDR1 is SGHRS and CDR2 is YFSETQ.

The gene calls are TRBV7-8 and TRBJ2-1; 10 nucleotides line up with TRBD2. The CDR3 consists of 15 residues. J was trimmed by 8 bases and V by 1 base; bases with no gene match: 5. Germline values: CDR1 SGHVS, CDR2 FQNEAQ. The CDR3 spells CASSLGASGSDEQFF. CDR3 DNA: TGTGCCAGCAGCTTAGGCGCTAGCGGGAGCGATGAGCAGTTCTTC.

The chain couples TRBV6-6 to TRBJ2-2; unclear D gene. CDR1 MNHNY and CDR2 SVGAGI come from the germline V gene (reference sequence). Trimming left V 2 bases short and J 4 bases short, with 8 bases between. CDR3 length equals 14 residues. CDR3 amino acids: CASSYGETTGELFF. In DNA, the CDR3 is TGTGCCAGCAGTTACGGGGAAACCACCGGGGAGCTGTTTTTT.

The CDR3 spells CASSAGRGVYNEQFF. CDR3 sequence (DNA): TGCGCCAGCAGCGCGGGGAGGGGGGTCTACAATGAGCAGTTCTTC. The chain employs TRBV5-1 and TRBJ2-1; D is perhaps TRBD2 (7 bases). The CDR3 sequence is 15 residues long. Trimming took off 4 bases at V and 3 bases at J, with 14 bases between the two ends. The germline V gene encodes CDR1 SGHRS and CDR2 YFSETQ.

This chain's CDR3 is CASSELGTENEKLFF. The CDR3 region has the DNA TGTGCCAGCAGTGAATTGGGGACGGAAAATGAAAAACTGTTTTTT. J is TRBJ1-4 and V is TRBV2, with TRBD1 as a possible D gene (5 bases). The V and J ends lost 2 bases and 5 bases respectively, with 12 bases between them. Germline CDR1 SNHLY, CDR2 FYNNEI. CDR3 length: 15 residues.

The chain is built from TRBV5-1 and TRBJ1-4; unclear D gene. Germline V gives CDR1 SGHRS, CDR2 YFSETQ. Trimming took off 4 bases at V and 5 bases at J, with 21 bases between the two ends. The CDR3 runs to 17 residues. CDR3 sequence: CASSTRYRGSENEKLFF. In DNA form, the CDR3 reads TGCGCCAGCAGCACGAGATACCGAGGGAGCGAAAATGAAAAACTGTTTTTT.

This clone was recorded a few times. The chain links TRBV14 to TRBJ1-2, with unresolved D. The CDR3 contains 12 residues. The germline V gene encodes CDR1 SGHDN and CDR2 FVKESK. With 0 bases removed from V and 5 bases from J, the gap between germline ends came to 4 bases. In nucleotides, the CDR3 is TGTGCCAGCAGCCAAGAGCTATATGGCTACACCTTC. Its protein is CASSQELYGYTF. Drawing the rest from reference TRBV14 and TRBJ1-2, the complete variable domain is EAGVTQFPSHSVIEKGQTVTLRCDPISGHDNLYWYRRVMGKEIKFLLHFVKESKQDESGMPNNRFLAERTGGTYSTLKVQPAELEDSGVYFCASSQELYGYTFGSGTRLTVV.

This clone was detected a few times. The rearrangement links TRBV10-3 to TRBJ2-2, with unresolved D. The germline V gene has CDR1 ENHRY and CDR2 SYGVKD. V was trimmed by 5 bases and J by 2 bases, leaving 9 bases between them. CDR3 length equals 14 residues. The CDR3 region is CAISSGPNTGELFF. As DNA, the CDR3 is TGTGCCATCAGTTCGGGCCCCAACACCGGGGAGCTGTTTTTT.

The chain employs TRBV7-9 and TRBJ2-3, with TRBD1 matching 9 bases. The CDR3 consists of 15 residues. Looked up from germline, CDR1 is SEHNR and CDR2 is FQNEAQ (reference sequence). The J segment lost 2 bases and the V segment lost 5 bases, leaving 5 bases of the junction unmatched. CDR3 DNA: TGTGCCAGCAGCGGTACAGGGGGCAACACAGATACGCAGTATTTT. Translated: CASSGTGGNTDTQYF.

This clone has at least ten counts. The chain carries TRBV7-9 and TRBJ2-7; 7 bases agree with TRBD1. The J segment lost 1 base and the V segment lost 5 bases, leaving 2 bases of the junction unmatched. The CDR3 spans 13 residues. Germline lookup yields CDR1 SEHNR and CDR2 FQNEAQ (reference sequence). The CDR3 protein is CASSRTGSYEQYF. Written as DNA, the CDR3 is TGTGCCAGCAGCCGGACAGGTTCCTACGAGCAGTACTTC. Variable domain in full (rest from reference TRBV7-9 and TRBJ2-7): DTGVSQNPRHKITKRGQNVTFRCDPISEHNRLYWYRQTLGQGPEFLTYFQNEAQLEKSRLLSDRFSAERPKGSFSTLEIQRTEQGDSAMYLCASSRTGSYEQYFGPGTRLTVT.

The CDR3 reads CASSPQSGLSPSQYF. The CDR3 nucleotides read TGTGCCAGCTCACCTCAGTCTGGCCTCTCCCCTTCCCAGTACTTC. V gene TRBV18 combines with J gene TRBJ2-5; D is ambiguous. The CDR3 extends over 15 amino acids. The V end lost 3 bases, the J end lost 9 bases, and 20 bases lay between the germline ends. Looked up from germline, CDR1 is KGHSH and CDR2 is LQKENI.

There are a few counts of this clone. V is TRBV18 and J is TRBJ2-5, with D tentatively TRBD2 (6 bases). Germline assignment: CDR1 KGHSH and CDR2 LQKENI. The ends were cut back, 0 bases at V and 9 bases at J, with 14 bases in the middle. The CDR3 totals 14 residues. The CDR3 here is CASSPPSAERAQYF. The CDR3 DNA reads TGTGCCAGCTCACCACCGAGCGCCGAGCGGGCCCAGTACTTC.

This clone has a handful of counts. The chain couples TRBV4-1 to TRBJ1-4; 7 bases fit TRBD1. V trimming: 1 base; J trimming: 4 bases; junction bases outside the gene matches: 3. Germline loops: CDR1 MGHRA, CDR2 YSYEKL. The CDR3 contains 15 residues. The CDR3 nucleotides read TGCGCCAGCAGCCAAGCAGGGACAGATAATGAAAAACTGTTTTTT. Translation gives CASSQAGTDNEKLFF.

This chain connects TRBV27 to TRBJ2-7, with D maybe TRBD2 (5 bases). CDR1 MNHEY and CDR2 SMNVEV come from the germline V gene (reference sequence). V lost 3 bases and J lost 7, with 13 bases in between. The CDR3 has 13 residues. This chain's CDR3 is CASSFTLAGEQYF. CDR3 nucleotides: TGTGCCAGCAGTTTTACTCTAGCTGGAGAGCAGTACTTC.

The chain recombines TRBV5-4 with TRBJ1-1; TRBD1 aligns across 12 bases. CDR1 is SGHNT, CDR2 YYREEE, per germline (reference sequence). V shed 4 bases, J shed 2 bases, and the junction held 3 bases outside the gene matches. The CDR3 is 15 residues long. The CDR3 region is CASSRDRGLNTEAFF. CDR3 in DNA: TGTGCCAGCAGCCGGGACAGGGGGCTAAACACTGAAGCTTTCTTT.

The chain recombines TRBV9 with TRBJ2-3; D might be TRBD2 (6 bases). The germline gives CDR1 SGDLS, CDR2 YYNGEE. The CDR3 sequence is 16 residues long. V was clipped by 0 bases and J by 6 bases, with 17 bases between them. In DNA, the CDR3 is TGTGCCAGCAGCGTAGGGGAGGCCACCCTGAGGGATACGCAGTATTTT. Its protein is CASSVGEATLRDTQYF.

V usage is TRBV4-3 and J usage is TRBJ2-7; possible D gene TRBD1, 5 bases. Per the germline V gene, CDR1 is LGHNA and CDR2 is YSLEER. CDR3 size: 15 residues. Trimming stripped 1 base from V and 0 bases from J, with 10 bases between. The CDR3 coding sequence is TGCGCCAGCAGCCAAGTAACAGGCAGCTCCTACGAGCAGTACTTC. Translation gives CASSQVTGSSYEQYF.

The chain recombines TRBV7-3 with TRBJ2-6; a weak D match, TRBD1 (7 bases). The CDR3 sequence is 17 residues long. Germline loops: CDR1 SGHTA, CDR2 FQGTGA. With 1 base removed from V and 2 bases from J, the gap between germline ends came to 12 bases. This CDR3 is CASSLNPRGAGANVLTF. The CDR3 coding sequence is TGTGCCAGCAGCTTAAACCCCAGGGGGGCTGGGGCCAACGTCCTGACTTTC. The full variable domain, completed using reference TRBV7-3 and TRBJ2-6, is GAGVSQTPSNKVTEKGKYVELRCDPISGHTALYWYRQSLGQGPEFLIYFQGTGAADDSGLPNDRFFAVRPEGSVSTLKIQRTERGDSAVYLCASSLNPRGAGANVLTFGAGSRLTVL.